Following are 16 T cell receptor beta chains from one sample sequenced in a study of T-cell reconstitution after alpha-beta-depleted transplantation in children. TCRbeta library construction was performed incorporating unique molecular identifiers. TCRdb used MiXCR to reprocess the PCR reads, holding one entry per CDR3 protein. The top ten hold approximately 5% of the sample, which has 780,000 or so distinct CDR3 sequences, roughly 16% seen once. The sequenced sample was PBMCs, mostly from graft donor cells, obtained 360 days after TCRalphabeta/CD19-depleted stem cell transplant. The source of these receptors is a male patient between 5 and 17 years old who had a stem cell transplant for acute lymphoblastic leukemia, so the T cells may come from the graft donor.

The chain joins TRBV6-5 to TRBJ1-3, with 10 bases identical to TRBD1. The CDR3 is made up of 16 amino acids. Germline V gene lookup returns CDR1 MNHEY and CDR2 SVGAGI. Trimming took 4 bases from V and 4 from J; bases not matched to a gene: 7. CDR3 coding DNA: TGTGCCAGCAGTTGGCTGACAGGGGGCCTGGGAAACACCATATATTTT. Translation: CASSWLTGGLGNTIYF.

V gene TRBV27 combines with J gene TRBJ2-3; D remains ambiguous. The ends were cut back, 3 bases at V and 5 bases at J, with 15 bases in the middle. The germline V gene encodes CDR1 MNHEY and CDR2 SMNVEV (reference sequence). This CDR3 region has 15 residues. CDR3 region: CASSLFWLGVDTQYF. Written as DNA, the CDR3 is TGTGCCAGCAGTTTGTTTTGGCTAGGAGTAGATACGCAGTATTTT.

This clonotype was recorded at least ten times. The chain is built from TRBV12-3 or TRBV12-4 and TRBJ2-7; the match to TRBD2 covers 11 bases. This CDR3 has 14 residues. With 2 bases clipped from V and 7 bases from J, the junction kept 4 bases outside the gene matches. The CDR3 protein is CASSLSLAGGEQYF. CDR3 sequence (DNA): TGTGCCAGCAGTTTATCCCTAGCGGGAGGTGAGCAGTACTTC.

The V call is TRBV27, the J call TRBJ1-3; D unclear. Germline values: CDR1 MNHEY, CDR2 SMNVEV (reference sequence). The V end lost 3 bases, the J end lost 0 bases, and 12 bases lay between the germline ends. The CDR3 contains 16 residues. In nucleotides, the CDR3 is TGTGCCAGCAGTTTCTCAGGTCTAACCTCTGGAAACACCATATATTTT. Amino acids: CASSFSGLTSGNTIYF.

This sequence joins TRBV5-1 and TRBJ2-7; D uncertain. Germline V gene data show CDR1 as SGHRS and CDR2 as YFSETQ. The ends were cut back, 2 bases at V and 3 bases at J, with 12 bases in the middle. The CDR3 is made up of 14 amino acids. CDR3 sequence (DNA): TGCGCCAGCAGCTTTGCGTCTACCCTCTACGAGCAGTACTTC. This codes for CASSFASTLYEQYF.

This clonotype showed up just a few times. The rearrangement links TRBV15 to TRBJ2-1, with D perhaps matching TRBD1 (5 bases). CDR3 length: 16 amino acids. The germline V and J ends were trimmed by 0 bases and 4 bases, with 13 bases remaining between them. Germline V gene lookup returns CDR1 LNHNV and CDR2 YYDKDF (reference sequence). CDR3 sequence (DNA): TGTGCCACCAGCAGAGATAGGTACAGGCCTTACAATGAGCAGTTCTTC. Protein product: CATSRDRYRPYNEQFF.

The J gene is TRBJ2-4, the V gene TRBV5-1, with 12 positions matching TRBD1. CDR3 size: 20 residues. The germline CDR1 and CDR2 sequences are SGHRS and YFSETQ. V shed 4 bases, J shed 3 bases, and the junction held 17 bases outside the gene matches. DNA for the CDR3: TGCGCCAGCAGCCCGCTCGGCCCGGGACAGGGGGCGAGTGGCAAAAACATTCAGTACTTC. It specifies CASSPLGPGQGASGKNIQYF.

This clonotype was seen a handful of times. This chain connects TRBV12-3 or TRBV12-4 to TRBJ1-2; 10 bases match TRBD1. V trimming: 6 bases; J trimming: 4 bases; junction bases outside the gene matches: 17. The CDR3 contains 18 residues. The CDR3 DNA reads TGTGCCAGCAGCCCTGGGACAGGGGCGTATGCTCTCCTCTATGGCTACACCTTC. Amino acids: CASSPGTGAYALLYGYTF.

This clonotype showed up just a few times. The J gene is TRBJ2-1, the V gene TRBV27, with 9 bases that match TRBD1. Germline CDR1 MNHEY, CDR2 SMNVEV (reference sequence). This CDR3 has 14 amino acids. The V segment lost 6 bases and the J segment 10 bases; nucleotides outside the gene matches: 10. The CDR3 sequence: CASRRTGTGYEQFF. Here the CDR3 DNA reads TGTGCCAGCAGAAGGACCGGGACAGGGTACGAGCAGTTCTTC.

This clonotype has a count of ten or more. This chain links TRBV27 with TRBJ2-1; 7 bases align to TRBD1. With V trimmed by 6 bases and J by 0 bases, 8 bases remained unmatched. The CDR3 loop spans 16 amino acids. Germline values: CDR1 MNHEY, CDR2 SMNVEV (reference sequence). The CDR3: CASRRTGVSSYNEQFF. The CDR3 coding sequence is TGTGCCAGCAGGCGGACAGGCGTGAGCTCCTACAATGAGCAGTTCTTC.

The gene calls are TRBV18 and TRBJ2-1, with D possibly TRBD1 on 6 matching bases. V lost 3 bases to trimming and J lost 6 bases, with 12 bases between them. The CDR3 totals 14 residues. Per germline, CDR1 KGHSH and CDR2 LQKENI. The CDR3 DNA reads TGTGCCAGCTCACCCGACAGGCCGGTCAATGAGCAGTTCTTC. Its translation is CASSPDRPVNEQFF. Using reference TRBV18 and TRBJ2-1 for the parts outside the CDR3, the full variable domain is NAGVMQNPRHLVRRRGQEARLRCSPMKGHSHVYWYRQLPEEGLKFMVYLQKENIIDESGMPKERFSAEFPKEGPSILRIQQVVRGDSAAYFCASSPDRPVNEQFFGPGTRLTVL.

In this sample, this clonotype turned up a few times. This sequence joins TRBV4-1 and TRBJ2-1, with D hard to call. The CDR3 is made up of 14 amino acids. The V gene's germline CDR1 is MGHRA and CDR2 YSYEKL. V lost 0 bases to trimming and J lost 6 bases, with 9 bases between them. The CDR3 sequence: CASSQDYQSNEQFF. CDR3 coding DNA: TGCGCCAGCAGCCAAGACTACCAATCCAATGAGCAGTTCTTC.

This clonotype was detected many times. This chain joins TRBV20-1 and TRBJ2-1; D call uncertain. The CDR3 consists of 15 residues. Trimming removed 5 bases at V and 0 bases at J, with 14 bases between. Germline CDR1 is DFQATT and CDR2 is SNEGSKA (reference sequence). CDR3 nucleotides: TGCAGTGCTGAAGACACCGGCAGCTCCTACAATGAGCAGTTCTTC. Translated: CSAEDTGSSYNEQFF.

The chain recombines TRBV7-9 with TRBJ2-5, with 7 positions matching TRBD2. The CDR3 contains 13 residues. V dropped 5 bases and J dropped 5; count of bases not matched to a gene: 5. Germline CDR1 is SEHNR and CDR2 is FQNEAQ (reference sequence). Here the CDR3 DNA reads TGTGCCAGCAGCCGGACTAGTTCGGAGACCCAGTACTTC. Amino acids: CASSRTSSETQYF.

There are a few counts of this clonotype. J is TRBJ2-1 and V is TRBV28; D is perhaps TRBD1 (5 bases). CDR3 length: 17 amino acids. CDR1 MDHEN and CDR2 SYDVKM come from the germline V gene. V lost 6 bases to trimming and J lost 6 bases, with 24 bases between them. In DNA, the CDR3 is TGTGCCAGCAGCCCTGGGGCCCCCTGGGGTTCTGGCAATGAGCAGTTCTTC. It yields the protein CASSPGAPWGSGNEQFF.

V usage is TRBV29-1 and J usage is TRBJ2-4; 9 bases are shared with TRBD1. The CDR3 covers 13 residues. V shed 7 bases and J 6 bases; nucleotides not matched to a gene: 7. Per germline, CDR1 SQVTM and CDR2 ANQGSEA. CDR3 protein: CSATLDRGNIQYF. Written as DNA, the CDR3 is TGCAGCGCCACATTGGACAGGGGAAACATTCAGTACTTC.